This TCR beta chain was recorded in a study of CD8 T cells in Susac syndrome. General study findings and limits: As the study acknowledged, the number of individuals in its TCR sequencing and HLA analysis was relatively small.

Sequencing targeted TCR beta in T cells from blood (CD8+ and CD4+). Negative isolation yielded CD4+ and CD8+ T cells, and FACS enriched TEMRA cells. Comment on this clonotype: Its antigen is not known.

CDR1 KGHSH and CDR2 LQKENI come from the germline V gene. Trimming took 3 bases from V and 2 from J; bases not matched to a gene: 5. The CDR3 length is 15 residues. Reverse transcription of roughly 0.45 to 1 ug RNA was performed with random hexamers. The method of amplification for TCR beta CDR3 was immunoSEQ multiplex PCR, covering 54 Vbeta and 13 Jbeta. One entry per CDR3 protein results from TCRdb running MiXCR on the immunoSEQ multiplex PCR reads. The sample holds about 250,000 distinct CDR3 sequences, 93% seen once. Material for sequencing was CD4+ T cells from PBMCs. The receptor was isolated from a human donor with multiple sclerosis. The chain has TRBV18 and TRBJ2-3; 7 nucleotides line up with TRBD2. The CDR3 coding sequence is TGTGCCAGCTCACCGTTCAGCGGGGACACAGATACGCAGTATTTT. Its translation: CASSPFSGDTDTQYF.